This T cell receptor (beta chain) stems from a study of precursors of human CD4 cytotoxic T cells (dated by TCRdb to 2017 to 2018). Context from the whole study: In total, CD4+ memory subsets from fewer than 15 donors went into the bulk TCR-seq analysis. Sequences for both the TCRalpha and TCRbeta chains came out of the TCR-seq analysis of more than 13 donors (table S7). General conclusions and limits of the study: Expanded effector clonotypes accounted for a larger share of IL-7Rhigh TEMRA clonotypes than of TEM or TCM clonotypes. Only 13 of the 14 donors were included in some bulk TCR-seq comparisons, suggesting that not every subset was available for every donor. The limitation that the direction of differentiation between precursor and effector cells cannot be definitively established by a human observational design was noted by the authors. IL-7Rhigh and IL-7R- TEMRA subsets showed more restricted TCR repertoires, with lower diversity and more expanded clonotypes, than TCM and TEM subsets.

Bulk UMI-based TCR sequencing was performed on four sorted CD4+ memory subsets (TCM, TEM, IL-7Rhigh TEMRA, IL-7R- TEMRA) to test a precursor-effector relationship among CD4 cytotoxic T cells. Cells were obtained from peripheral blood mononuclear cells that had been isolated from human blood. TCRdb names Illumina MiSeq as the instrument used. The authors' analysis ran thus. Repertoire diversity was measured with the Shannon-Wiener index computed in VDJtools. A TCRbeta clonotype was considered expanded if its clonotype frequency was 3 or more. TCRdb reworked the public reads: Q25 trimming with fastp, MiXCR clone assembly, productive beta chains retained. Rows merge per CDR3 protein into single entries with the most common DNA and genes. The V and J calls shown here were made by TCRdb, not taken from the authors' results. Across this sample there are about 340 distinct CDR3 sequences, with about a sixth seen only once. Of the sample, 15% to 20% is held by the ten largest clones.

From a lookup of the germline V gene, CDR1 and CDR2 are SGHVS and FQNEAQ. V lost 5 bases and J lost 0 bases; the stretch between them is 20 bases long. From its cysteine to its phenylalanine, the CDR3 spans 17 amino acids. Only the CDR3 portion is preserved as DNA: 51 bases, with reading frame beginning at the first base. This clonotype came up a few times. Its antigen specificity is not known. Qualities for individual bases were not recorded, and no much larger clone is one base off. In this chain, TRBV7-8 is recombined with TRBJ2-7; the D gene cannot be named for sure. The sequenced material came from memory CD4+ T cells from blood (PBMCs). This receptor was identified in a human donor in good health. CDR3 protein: CASSPLPHRTGSYEQYF. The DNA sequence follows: TGTGCCAGCAGCCCCCTCCCGCACCGGACGGGCTCCTACGAGCAGTACTTC.